Following are 29 T cell receptor beta chains from one sample sequenced in a study of CD8 T cells in ankylosing spondylitis. The antigens of these receptors remain unknown. Study conclusions and caveats: A TCR beta motif made of under 10 highly homologous variants seemed typical of ankylosing spondylitis blood.

TCRdb analysed the 5' RACE reads with MiXCR anew, one entry per CDR3 protein. The repertoire holds 350,000 to 450,000 distinct CDR3 sequences, with roughly 26% as singletons. The specimen sequenced was blood, either unsorted or a sorted T cell fraction (not recorded which). The receptors come from a male donor with ankylosing spondylitis.

The V and J genes are TRBV20-1 and TRBJ2-5, with 10 bases that match TRBD2. Germline CDR1 reads DFQATT; CDR2 reads SNEGSKA (reference sequence). With 4 bases clipped from V and 5 bases from J, the junction kept 7 bases outside the gene matches. This CDR3 has 14 amino acids. In DNA, the CDR3 is TGCAGTGCTACTAGCGGGAGTGTGGGTGAGACCCAGTACTTC. It is translated as CSATSGSVGETQYF.

This chain uses TRBV7-9 with TRBJ1-4; perhaps TRBD1 as D (5 bases). Germline values: CDR1 SEHNR, CDR2 FQNEAQ (reference sequence). V was cut by 5 bases and J by 0 bases, with 10 bases left in between. This CDR3 spans 15 amino acids. The DNA for the CDR3 is TGTGCCAGCAGCGGGGGGGATGCAACTAATGAAAAACTGTTTTTT. Its protein product is CASSGGDATNEKLFF.

This clonotype was seen only a few times. The chain recombines TRBV7-2 with TRBJ2-3; TRBD2 agrees at 8 bases. V shed 5 bases and J 6 bases; nucleotides not matched to a gene: 10. From germline, CDR1 is SGHTA and CDR2 FQGNSA. This CDR3 has 15 residues. The CDR3 spells CASSTLAVGLDTQYF. CDR3 coding DNA: TGTGCCAGCAGCACACTAGCGGTTGGTTTGGATACGCAGTATTTT.

This chain links TRBV20-1 with TRBJ2-1; TRBD2 matches at 7 bases. J lost 0 bases, V lost 7 bases, and 6 bases had no gene match. Germline CDR1 is DFQATT and CDR2 is SNEGSKA (reference sequence). The CDR3 extends over 14 amino acids. CDR3 sequence (DNA): TGCAGTGTTCAGCGGGGCTCCTCCTACAATGAGCAGTTCTTC. Amino acid sequence: CSVQRGSSYNEQFF.

The rearrangement uses TRBV27 and TRBJ1-4, with TRBD1 identical over 9 bases. The germline V gene encodes CDR1 MNHEY and CDR2 SMNVEV (reference sequence). Trimming took 0 bases from V and 9 from J; bases not matched to a gene: 5. The CDR3 has 15 amino acids. CDR3 in amino acids: CASSLSGTGFQKLFF. As DNA, the CDR3 is TGTGCCAGCAGTTTATCAGGGACAGGGTTTCAAAAACTGTTTTTT. The whole variable domain, remainder taken from reference TRBV27 and TRBJ1-4, is EAQVTQNPRYLITVTGKKLTVTCSQNMNHEYMSWYRQDPGLGLRQIYYSMNVEVTDKGDVPEGYKVSRKEKRNFPLILESPSPNQTSLYFCASSLSGTGFQKLFFGSGTQLSVL.

This chain links TRBV5-6 with TRBJ2-1; D unresolved. The CDR3 extends over 13 amino acids. CDR1 is SGHDT, CDR2 YYEEEE, per germline. Deletions cut 4 bases from V and 12 bases from J, with 17 bases between. In DNA, the CDR3 is TGTGCCAGCAGCGTTGTAGTCGGAATAGGGCAGTTCTTC. Residues: CASSVVVGIGQFF.

This chain joins TRBV5-1 and TRBJ2-5, with TRBD2 as a possible D gene (6 bases). Trimming pared 4 bases from V and 2 bases from J, leaving 12 bases between. CDR1 SGHRS and CDR2 YFSETQ come from the germline V gene. The CDR3 is 14 residues long. For the CDR3, the DNA is TGCGCCAGCAGCCCAGTCGCGGGACAAGAGACCCAGTACTTC. Its translation: CASSPVAGQETQYF.

This clonotype was detected only a few times. This chain joins TRBV7-8 and TRBJ1-6; 7 bases match TRBD1. The CDR3 covers 16 residues. The V gene's germline CDR1 is SGHVS and CDR2 FQNEAQ. V lost 5 bases and J lost 7; bases outside the gene matches: 11. The CDR3 sequence is CASSAFSGDSNSPLHF. CDR3 DNA: TGTGCCAGCAGCGCGTTTTCTGGGGACAGCAATTCACCCCTCCACTTT.

This clonotype has only a few counts. This rearrangement joins TRBV5-1 to TRBJ2-4; 9 bases map to TRBD1. Unmatched junction bases numbered 5, after V lost 4 bases and J lost 0 bases. The CDR3 is 16 amino acids. Germline loops: CDR1 SGHRS, CDR2 YFSETQ. For the CDR3, the DNA is TGCGCCAGCAGCGCCGGACAGGGGCTAGCCAAAAACATTCAGTACTTC. Its protein product is CASSAGQGLAKNIQYF. Full variable domain (outside the CDR3, taken from reference TRBV5-1 and TRBJ2-4): KAGVTQTPRYLIKTRGQQVTLSCSPISGHRSVSWYQQTPGQGLQFLFEYFSETQRNKGNFPGRFSGRQFSNSRSEMNVSTLELGDSALYLCASSAGQGLAKNIQYFGAGTRLSVL.

V gene TRBV20-1 combines with J gene TRBJ2-5; D is unclear. This CDR3 contains 14 residues. The V gene's germline CDR1 is DFQATT and CDR2 SNEGSKA (reference sequence). V lost 3 bases, J lost 5 bases, and 16 bases lay in between. The CDR3 loop is CSARERINPETQYF. The CDR3 nucleotides are TGCAGTGCTAGGGAAAGGATCAATCCGGAGACCCAGTACTTC.

The sample holds a few counts of this clonotype. The CDR3 loop reads CASSPSGGLTDTQYF. CDR3 DNA sequence: TGTGCCAGCAGCCCGTCGGGAGGGCTCACAGATACGCAGTATTTT. The chain uses TRBV7-8 and TRBJ2-3; 8 bases agree with TRBD2. The CDR3 covers 15 residues. V lost 5 bases and J lost 2; bases outside the gene matches: 6. In germline, CDR1 is SGHVS, CDR2 FQNEAQ.

The chain is built from TRBV5-1 and TRBJ2-1, with 7 bases that match TRBD2. V was clipped by 3 bases and J by 6 bases; unmatched bases: 12. Germline lookup yields CDR1 SGHRS and CDR2 YFSETQ. This CDR3 contains 16 residues. The CDR3 coding sequence is TGCGCCAGCAGCTGGAGTCCCGCGGGAGAGGGCAATGAGCAGTTCTTC. Translation: CASSWSPAGEGNEQFF.

This chain links TRBV3-1 with TRBJ2-5, with 8 bases that match TRBD2. There are 11 residues in the CDR3. V lost 3 bases, J lost 9 bases, and 0 bases stayed unmatched. The germline gives CDR1 LGHDT, CDR2 YNNKEL (reference sequence). The CDR3 coding sequence is TGTGCCAGCAGCCACGGGGGGGCCCAGTACTTC. Protein: CASSHGGAQYF.

This clonotype showed up just a few times. The CDR3 DNA is TGCAGCGTTTCCGTCATCGGGAACACTGAAGCTTTCTTT. Protein product: CSVSVIGNTEAFF. The chain employs TRBV29-1 and TRBJ1-1; D remains ambiguous. Germline lookup yields CDR1 SQVTM and CDR2 ANQGSEA. Trimming shortened V by 5 bases and J by 1 base, and 11 bases separated the two germline ends. This CDR3 region has 13 residues.

This chain uses TRBV10-3 with TRBJ2-1; TRBD2 matches at 8 bases. The CDR3 runs 15 residues. V lost 8 bases and J lost 4; bases outside the gene matches: 10. The germline V gene has CDR1 ENHRY and CDR2 SYGVKD. CDR3 in amino acids: CAISLASGLYNEQFF. The CDR3 DNA reads as TGTGCCATCTCCCTGGCTAGCGGGTTATACAATGAGCAGTTCTTC.

The CDR3 coding sequence is TGTGCCAGCAGTGAACAACTCGCCGCTGTGGAGACCCAGTACTTC. Translated, it gives CASSEQLAAVETQYF. The rearrangement uses TRBV25-1 and TRBJ2-5; D not resolved. Germline values: CDR1 MGHDK, CDR2 SYGVNS. CDR3 length: 15 residues. Trimming removed 2 bases from V and 5 bases from J, with 15 bases in between.

This clonotype has more than one count but fewer than ten. The rearrangement joins TRBV7-2 to TRBJ2-1; possible D gene TRBD2, 6 bases. The CDR3 is 15 amino acids. Germline V gene sequence: CDR1 SGHTA, CDR2 FQGNSA. The germline V and J ends were trimmed by 2 bases and 0 bases, with 8 bases remaining between them. The CDR3 DNA is TGTGCCAGCAGCTTACGGGGGTTCTCCTACAATGAGCAGTTCTTC. Translation gives CASSLRGFSYNEQFF. The variable domain in full, completed from reference TRBV7-2 and TRBJ2-1, reads GAGVSQSPSNKVTEKGKDVELRCDPISGHTALYWYRQSLGQGLEFLIYFQGNSAPDKSGLPSDRFSAERTGGSVSTLTIQRTQQEDSAVYLCASSLRGFSYNEQFFGPGTRLTVL.

The chain joins TRBV5-1 to TRBJ2-7, with D hard to call. CDR3 length: 16 residues. CDR1 and CDR2 from the germline V gene are SGHRS and YFSETQ. V lost 0 bases and J 2 bases, leaving 15 bases between the germline ends. The CDR3 nucleotides are TGCGCCAGCAGCTTGGAGGTGGATCCCCTAGCCTACGAGCAGTACGTC. Translation: CASSLEVDPLAYEQYV.

The chain uses TRBV20-1 and TRBJ2-1, with D possibly matching TRBD2 (6 bases). The CDR3 is made up of 14 amino acids. In germline, CDR1 is DFQATT, CDR2 SNEGSKA (reference sequence). Trimming removed 6 bases at V and 6 bases at J, with 18 bases between. CDR3: CSAPRGGVGNEQFF. The CDR3 bases are TGCAGTGCACCCCGGGGCGGGGTCGGCAATGAGCAGTTCTTC.

This chain connects TRBV11-1 to TRBJ2-1, with 8 bases fitting TRBD2. V was pared by 1 base and J by 5 bases, with 19 bases of the junction left unmatched. CDR1 and CDR2 from the germline V gene are SGHAT and FQDESV (reference sequence). The CDR3 is made up of 20 amino acids. The CDR3 DNA reads TGTGCCAGCAGCTTAGTAGTGGGCACCAGAGGTAGCGGGGTAGACAATGAGCAGTTCTTC. Its translation: CASSLVVGTRGSGVDNEQFF.

This clonotype was picked up a small number of times. The chain has TRBV10-3 and TRBJ2-1, with 9 bases lining up with TRBD2. This CDR3 spans 15 amino acids. V lost 0 bases and J lost 10; bases outside the gene matches: 7. Germline V gives CDR1 ENHRY, CDR2 SYGVKD. The CDR3: CAISESSGRSKEQFF. In DNA, the CDR3 is TGTGCCATCAGTGAGTCGAGCGGGAGGTCAAAGGAGCAGTTCTTC.

The table lists this clonotype with a few counts. The genes are TRBV20-1 and TRBJ2-1; D might be TRBD1 or TRBD2, each matching 5 bases. The CDR3 contains 15 residues. V was cut by 5 bases and J by 2 bases, with 16 bases left in between. Germline V CDR1 and CDR2: DFQATT, SNEGSKA (reference sequence). CDR3 coding DNA: TGCAGTGCTTCCAGAGGGGCAGGCGCCTACAATGAGCAGTTCTTC. Residues: CSASRGAGAYNEQFF.

For this clonotype: Germline is not matched at one junction end, which may reflect a read error. The V gene is TRBV24-1, the J gene TRBJ2-3; tentatively, D is TRBD1 (6 bases). The V gene's germline CDR1 is KGHDR and CDR2 SFDVKD. The CDR3 has 13 residues. The CDR3 DNA is TGTGCCACCAGTGCGGACAGCAGAGATACGCAGTATTTT. Its translation: CATSADSRDTQYF.

This chain links TRBV7-8 with TRBJ1-5; 8 bases are a match to TRBD1. The CDR3 length is 16 residues. With 5 bases clipped from V and 2 bases from J, the junction kept 8 bases outside the gene matches. Germline V gene data show CDR1 as SGHVS and CDR2 as FQNEAQ. This chain's CDR3 is CASSQQGGRGNQPQHF. CDR3 DNA: TGTGCCAGCAGCCAACAGGGGGGCAGAGGCAATCAGCCCCAGCATTTT.

This clonotype showed up just a few times. The J gene is TRBJ2-3, the V gene TRBV24-1; D ambiguous. The ends were cut back, 3 bases at V and 4 bases at J, with 10 bases in the middle. Germline lookup yields CDR1 KGHDR and CDR2 SFDVKD. The CDR3 extends over 14 amino acids. CDR3 in DNA: TGTGCCACCAGTGATGCCTCTCCGCCAGATACGCAGTATTTT. Protein product: CATSDASPPDTQYF.

This chain joins TRBV27 and TRBJ2-7; D not certain. The CDR3 is 14 amino acids. V was trimmed by 1 base and J by 2 bases, leaving 9 bases between them. Germline CDR1 is MNHEY and CDR2 is SMNVEV (reference sequence). Written as DNA, the CDR3 is TGTGCCAGCAGTTTATTCTCCAGGCCCTACGAGCAGTACTTC. Encoded protein: CASSLFSRPYEQYF.

V usage is TRBV11-3 and J usage is TRBJ2-3, with D possibly called TRBD1 or TRBD2 (5 bases each). The germline CDR1 and CDR2 sequences are SGHNT and YENEEA. Between the trimmed V and J ends, which lost 5 bases and 2 bases, there was a span of 11 bases. The CDR3 length is 14 residues. The CDR3 loop is CASSGDPTTDTQYF. CDR3 DNA sequence: TGTGCCAGCAGCGGGGACCCAACCACAGATACGCAGTATTTT.

The chain is built from TRBV5-1 and TRBJ2-1, with TRBD2 as a possible D gene (5 bases). CDR3 length: 15 amino acids. Trimming pared 4 bases from V and 0 bases from J, leaving 11 bases between. Germline CDR1 is SGHRS and CDR2 is YFSETQ. CDR3 region: CASSLTRDSYNEQFF. For the CDR3, the DNA is TGCGCCAGCAGCCTAACCCGGGACTCCTACAATGAGCAGTTCTTC.

J is TRBJ2-5 and V is TRBV12-3 or TRBV12-4, with TRBD2 identical over 9 bases. This CDR3 has 16 residues. The trim removed 4 bases at V and 5 bases at J, leaving 11 bases unmatched. The CDR3 sequence is CASSSPVAGGPETQYF. The CDR3 nucleotides are TGTGCCAGCAGTTCCCCGGTTGCGGGAGGGCCCGAGACCCAGTACTTC.